The 28 T cell receptor beta chains below come from one sample, sequenced in a study of cytotoxic CD8 clonotypes in ibrutinib-treated CLL. Using immunoSEQ multiplex PCR, the repertoire was profiled, and TCRdb retains in-frame clones only, with some absent. The table has about 29,000 clones, 75% to 80% seen once; the top ten hold roughly 48%. This specimen consisted of PBMCs, obtained after 36 months of ibrutinib treatment. These receptors came from a human donor with chronic lymphocytic leukemia.

The chain links TRBV7-9 to TRBJ1-1, with a weak D call TRBD1 (5 bases). This CDR3 has 13 residues. Germline V gene data show CDR1 as SEHNR and CDR2 as FQNEAQ (reference sequence). Trimming took 6 bases from V and 4 from J, leaving 12 bases between them. CDR3 sequence: CASRVREGTEAFF. The CDR3 region has the DNA TGTGCCAGCAGGGTCAGGGAGGGCACTGAAGCTTTCTTT.

The chain recombines TRBV19 with TRBJ1-1; a possible D gene is TRBD1 (5 bases). The CDR3 length is 14 residues. The germline CDR1 and CDR2 sequences are LNHDA and SQIVND (reference sequence). Between the trimmed V and J ends, which lost 11 bases and 9 bases, there was a span of 25 bases. The CDR3 DNA sequence: TGTGCCGCCACACCTCAGGGTGGGATGGGACAAGCTTTCTTT. Its translation is CAATPQGGMGQAFF.

This rearrangement joins TRBV5-1 to TRBJ1-2, with D possibly TRBD1 on 6 matching bases. Trimming cost V 5 bases and J 0 bases, with 11 bases left between them. The CDR3 has 14 residues. Germline CDR1 SGHRS, CDR2 YFSETQ. DNA for the CDR3: TGCGCCAGCAGTCGAGAGGGGGCTAACTATGGCTACACCTTC. It yields the protein CASSREGANYGYTF.

This chain links TRBV4-2 with TRBJ1-5, with TRBD1 as a possible D gene (5 bases). Germline CDR1 LGHNA, CDR2 YNFKEQ. CDR3 length equals 17 residues. Trimming pared 0 bases from V and 2 bases from J, leaving 14 bases between. DNA of the CDR3: TGTGCCAGCAGCCAAGATAGTCCAGGGACGGGCAATCAGCCCCAGCATTTT. It encodes CASSQDSPGTGNQPQHF.

The chain combines TRBV5-1 with TRBJ2-3, with 9 bases aligning to TRBD1. V dropped 4 bases and J dropped 4; count of bases not matched to a gene: 7. This CDR3 region has 15 residues. Germline V gene sequence: CDR1 SGHRS, CDR2 YFSETQ. DNA of the CDR3: TGCGCCAGCAGCATCCGGGACAGGGTAGCAGATACGCAGTATTTT. This gives the protein CASSIRDRVADTQYF.

V and J are TRBV18 and TRBJ1-2; maybe TRBD1 (6 bases). Trimming stripped 3 bases from V and 4 bases from J, with 12 bases between. Germline CDR1 KGHSH, CDR2 LQKENI. The CDR3 runs 14 residues. Here the CDR3 DNA reads TGTGCCAGCTCACCCTTGGGGGCCACCTATGGCTACACCTTC. Translated, it gives CASSPLGATYGYTF.

The chain employs TRBV4-3 and TRBJ2-1, with 11 bases lining up with TRBD2. J gave up 6 bases and V 0 bases, and 1 base lay outside the gene matches. The CDR3 loop spans 15 amino acids. The V gene's germline CDR1 is LGHNA and CDR2 YSLEER. The CDR3 DNA is TGCGCCAGCAGCCAAGAACTAGCGGGGGTCAATGAGCAGTTCTTC. It is translated as CASSQELAGVNEQFF.

V and J are TRBV2 and TRBJ1-6; D gene ambiguous. Trimming shortened V by 6 bases and J by 4 bases, and 16 bases separated the two germline ends. CDR1 is SNHLY, CDR2 FYNNEI, per germline. The length of the CDR3 is 16 residues. The CDR3 reads CASRWAVALYNSPLHF. Here the CDR3 DNA reads TGTGCCAGCAGGTGGGCAGTGGCCCTTTATAATTCACCCCTCCACTTT. Together with reference TRBV2 and TRBJ1-6, the CDR3 gives the full variable domain: EPEVTQTPSHQVTQMGQEVILRCVPISNHLYFYWYRQILGQKVEFLVSFYNNEISEKSEIFDDQFSVERPDGSNFTLKIRSTKLEDSAMYFCASRWAVALYNSPLHFGNGTRLTVT.

This clone appeared once. The same CDR3 arises from other DNA sequences in this sample as well. The rearrangement uses TRBV27 and TRBJ1-1; D uncertain. V gave up 3 bases and J gave up 0 bases, with 8 bases separating them. The CDR3 runs 14 residues. From germline, CDR1 is MNHEY and CDR2 SMNVEV (reference sequence). In nucleotides, the CDR3 is TGTGCCAGCAGTTTGTGGGGTTTGAACACTGAAGCTTTCTTT. This codes for CASSLWGLNTEAFF.

This clone showed up just a few times. The chain couples TRBV5-6 to TRBJ1-1, with D possibly matching TRBD1 (5 bases). CDR3 size: 11 residues. V lost 3 bases, J lost 7 bases, and 7 bases lay in between. The germline V gene has CDR1 SGHDT and CDR2 YYEEEE. The CDR3 is CASSWGLEAFF. The CDR3 DNA follows: TGTGCCAGCAGCTGGGGCCTTGAAGCTTTCTTT.

The rearrangement links TRBV7-8 to TRBJ2-5, with a weak D call TRBD2 (5 bases). This CDR3 region has 13 residues. The V end was cut by 0 bases, the J end by 3 bases, with 5 bases between. Germline CDR1 reads SGHVS; CDR2 reads FQNEAQ. Here the CDR3 reads CASSLAAEETQYF. CDR3 sequence (DNA): TGTGCCAGCAGCTTAGCAGCGGAAGAGACCCAGTACTTC.

The chain has TRBV5-1 and TRBJ2-7, with 9 bases lining up with TRBD1. Germline loops: CDR1 SGHRS, CDR2 YFSETQ. Trimming at V came to 4 bases and at J to 2 bases, leaving 4 bases not matched to a gene. The CDR3 is made up of 14 amino acids. CDR3 amino acids: CASSGDRVTYEQYF. The CDR3 bases are TGCGCCAGCAGCGGGGACAGGGTCACCTACGAGCAGTACTTC.

This clone was found a few times. V and J are TRBV19 and TRBJ1-1; maybe TRBD1 (5 bases). The CDR3 spans 14 residues. V was shortened by 9 bases and J by 1 base, with 15 bases between the two germline ends. CDR1 is LNHDA, CDR2 SQIVND, per germline (reference sequence). The CDR3 nucleotides are TGTGCCAGCCCGGGACCGGCGACGAACACTGAAGCTTTCTTT. Translated, it gives CASPGPATNTEAFF.

The V and J genes are TRBV6-5 and TRBJ2-5; 7 bases fit TRBD2. The CDR3 sequence is 13 residues long. V was clipped by 11 bases and J by 5 bases; unmatched bases: 11. CDR1 is MNHEY and CDR2 is SVGAGI in the germline V gene. The CDR3 nucleotides are TGTGCCTGCGGGGAGGGGCTGTGGGAGACCCAGTACTTC. This gives the protein CACGEGLWETQYF.

The chain recombines TRBV10-3 with TRBJ2-6; D may correspond to TRBD1 or TRBD2 (6 bases each). The CDR3 runs 18 residues. The V gene's germline CDR1 is ENHRY and CDR2 SYGVKD. V shed 0 bases and J shed 0 bases, with 12 bases lying between them. CDR3 residues: CAISESRGPNSGANVLTF. The DNA for the CDR3 is TGTGCCATCAGTGAGTCACGGGGGCCTAACTCTGGGGCCAACGTCCTGACTTTC.

This chain uses TRBV5-1 with TRBJ2-7; D perhaps matches TRBD1 (6 bases). Trimming took 4 bases from V and 3 from J, leaving 8 bases between them. The CDR3 extends over 12 amino acids. Per the germline V gene, CDR1 is SGHRS and CDR2 is YFSETQ. CDR3 sequence: CASSPDSYEQYF. In DNA form, the CDR3 reads TGCGCCAGCAGCCCGGACAGCTACGAGCAGTACTTC.

V is TRBV5-5 and J is TRBJ2-7; D might be TRBD1 (6 bases). Germline V CDR1 and CDR2: SGHKS, YYEKEE (reference sequence). Trimming removed 4 bases at V and 0 bases at J, with 11 bases between. This CDR3 has 14 residues. The DNA of the CDR3 is TGTGCCAGCAGCGTTCGGACAGCCTCCTACGAGCAGTACTTC. Translating it yields CASSVRTASYEQYF.

This clone has more than one count but fewer than ten. This chain joins TRBV6-1 and TRBJ1-2; D is ambiguous. In germline, CDR1 is MNHNS, CDR2 SASEGT. This CDR3 contains 13 residues. V lost 6 bases, J lost 3 bases, and 11 bases lay in between. The CDR3 region has the DNA TGTGCCAGCAGCCCTGCTGGGGACTATGGCTACACCTTC. Translated, it gives CASSPAGDYGYTF.

The chain links TRBV6-5 to TRBJ2-1, with a tentative D call TRBD1 (6 bases). The V gene's germline CDR1 is MNHEY and CDR2 SVGAGI. V was pared by 0 bases and J by 5 bases, with 8 bases between. This CDR3 is built from 14 residues. The CDR3 nucleotides are TGTGCCAGCAGTTACTCATCAGGGGACAATGAGCAGTTCTTC. Protein: CASSYSSGDNEQFF.

The J gene is TRBJ1-1, the V gene TRBV5-1; D unresolved. The CDR3 has 13 amino acids. CDR1 is SGHRS, CDR2 YFSETQ, per germline. Trimming cost V 4 bases and J 3 bases, with 10 bases left between them. The CDR3: CASSITVDTEAFF. CDR3 coding DNA: TGCGCCAGCAGCATCACAGTTGACACTGAAGCTTTCTTT.

V and J are TRBV7-2 and TRBJ2-1, with a weak D call TRBD1 (6 bases). Trimming shortened V by 4 bases and J by 7 bases, and 14 bases separated the two germline ends. The CDR3 is made up of 14 amino acids. Germline V gene sequence: CDR1 SGHTA, CDR2 FQGNSA. This chain's CDR3 is CASSSPATGNEQFF. CDR3 coding DNA: TGTGCCAGCAGCTCCCCGGCCACAGGGAATGAGCAGTTCTTC.

The V call is TRBV5-1, the J call TRBJ2-5; D remains ambiguous. Germline-derived CDR1 and CDR2 are SGHRS and YFSETQ. The germline V and J ends were trimmed by 0 bases and 6 bases, with 3 bases remaining between them. The CDR3 length is 11 residues. This CDR3 reads CASSLAQTQYF. CDR3 nucleotide sequence: TGCGCCAGCAGCTTGGCGCAGACCCAGTACTTC.

The CDR3 loop reads CASMGQSNQPQHF. The DNA of the CDR3 is TGTGCCAGCATGGGACAGTCCAATCAGCCCCAGCATTTT. The V gene is TRBV2, the J gene TRBJ1-5; 7 bases align to TRBD1. Trimming took 7 bases from V and 3 from J; bases not matched to a gene: 3. Germline V CDR1 and CDR2: SNHLY, FYNNEI. The CDR3 is made up of 13 amino acids.

The V call is TRBV19, the J call TRBJ2-2, with no clear D. The CDR3 extends over 11 amino acids. Trimming removed 0 bases from V and 7 bases from J, with 0 bases in between. The germline CDR1 and CDR2 sequences are LNHDA and SQIVND (reference sequence). CDR3: CASSIDGELFF. DNA for the CDR3: TGTGCCAGTAGTATAGACGGGGAGCTGTTTTTT.

The V gene is TRBV7-9, the J gene TRBJ2-1, with D perhaps matching TRBD2 (5 bases). Trimming stripped 3 bases from V and 0 bases from J, with 12 bases between. This CDR3 contains 16 residues. CDR1 SEHNR and CDR2 FQNEAQ come from the germline V gene (reference sequence). In DNA form, the CDR3 reads TGTGCCAGCAGCTTTGGGTACGGGGACTCCTACAATGAGCAGTTCTTC. It specifies CASSFGYGDSYNEQFF. Full variable domain (remainder filled in from reference TRBV7-9 and TRBJ2-1): DTGVSQNPRHKITKRGQNVTFRCDPISEHNRLYWYRQTLGQGPEFLTYFQNEAQLEKSRLLSDRFSAERPKGSFSTLEIQRTEQGDSAMYLCASSFGYGDSYNEQFFGPGTRLTVL.

The chain recombines TRBV27 with TRBJ2-5, with 11 bases lining up with TRBD2. The CDR3 length is 15 residues. Germline V CDR1 and CDR2: MNHEY, SMNVEV (reference sequence). The J segment lost 8 bases and the V segment lost 0 bases, leaving 5 bases of the junction unmatched. CDR3 loop: CASSLSPTSGVTQYF. CDR3 bases: TGTGCCAGCAGTTTATCGCCGACTAGCGGGGTTACCCAGTACTTC.

The CDR3 region is CASSQMDTYEQYF. For the CDR3, the DNA is TGTGCCAGCAGCCAGATGGATACCTACGAGCAGTACTTC. The chain links TRBV7-9 to TRBJ2-7; no definite D call. CDR1 is SEHNR, CDR2 FQNEAQ, per germline (reference sequence). V was shortened by 5 bases and J by 2 bases, with 10 bases between the two germline ends. This CDR3 comprises 13 residues.

The chain couples TRBV7-2 to TRBJ1-2, with a tentative D call TRBD1 (5 bases). This CDR3 region has 17 residues. The V end was cut by 2 bases, the J end by 4 bases, with 20 bases between. Germline V gives CDR1 SGHTA, CDR2 FQGNSA. The CDR3 region has the DNA TGTGCCAGCAGCTTACATAGAGCAGGGCGATATGTCTATGGCTACACCTTC. Translation: CASSLHRAGRYVYGYTF.